This is a list of T cell receptor beta chains from one sample in a study of CD8 T cells in ankylosing spondylitis. TCRdb used MiXCR to reprocess the 5' RACE reads, holding one entry per CDR3 protein. The table has approximately 540,000 distinct CDR3 sequences, roughly 13% seen once. Sequencing was done on a sample of blood, either unsorted or a sorted T cell fraction (not recorded which). These receptors were taken from a male donor with ankylosing spondylitis. Both conserved end residues are part of each CDR3. The D gene is left open where the match is weak.

d_call j_call v_call cdr3_aa
TRBD1 TRBJ2-2 TRBV5-1 CASSWTGPNTGELFF
TRBD2 TRBJ2-7 TRBV28 CASTVGTSASYEQYF
- TRBJ2-1 TRBV20-1 CSARGPLRGRRFF
- TRBJ1-5 TRBV3-1 CASSHPTGRGNQPQHF
TRBD1 TRBJ1-1 TRBV5-6 CASSLSGTEVVAFF
TRBD2 TRBJ2-2 TRBV11-2 CASSGAGGPQTGELFF
TRBD2 TRBJ2-3 TRBV6-1 CASSPPGLAGGRTDTQYF
- TRBJ1-2 TRBV7-9 CASSPREGVGGYTF
- TRBJ1-6 TRBV6-1 CASRGSLDLSPLHF
- TRBJ2-1 TRBV6-2/TRBV6-3 CASRHNLYEQFF
TRBD1 TRBJ1-6 TRBV4-1 CASSQGPTGGSSPLHF
TRBD1 TRBJ2-7 TRBV20-1 CSARTMGQNHEQYF
TRBD1 TRBJ2-7 TRBV7-9 CASSSYGQGSAYEQYF
TRBD1 TRBJ1-5 TRBV20-1 CSPDREYSNQPQHF
TRBD2 TRBJ2-7 TRBV15 CATSRVGLATEQYF
- TRBJ1-3 TRBV7-8 CASSLESASSGNTIYF
- TRBJ2-1 TRBV15 CATSRDRNEQFF
TRBD2 TRBJ2-1 TRBV7-9 CASSLKTSGRTGEQFF
- TRBJ2-1 TRBV10-3 CAISEPYNEQFF
- TRBJ1-6 TRBV3-1 CASSPTVGNSPLHF
TRBD2 TRBJ2-2 TRBV12-3/TRBV12-4 CASSRMGGIQQGWELFF
TRBD1 TRBJ1-1 TRBV25-1 CASSGDRGGTEAFF
TRBD2 TRBJ2-2 TRBV6-1 CASTQHSSGSTGELFF
TRBD1 TRBJ2-7 TRBV10-3 CAIRVSGGRYEQYF
- TRBJ2-3 TRBV5-1 CASRLFSPTDTQYF
- TRBJ2-1 TRBV12-5 CASGEGDSYNEQFF
TRBD2 TRBJ2-1 TRBV19 CASSIISGRSSYNEQFF
TRBD1 TRBJ1-2 TRBV14 CASSRAQGPYGYTF
TRBD1 TRBJ1-4 TRBV7-9 CASSLGTGAEKLFF
- TRBJ1-1 TRBV29-1 CSVADSPMNTEAFF
- TRBJ1-4 TRBV12-3/TRBV12-4 CASSLERGLGEKLFF
TRBD1 TRBJ1-1 TRBV15 CATSRDRGLPEAFF
TRBD1 TRBJ1-1 TRBV6-1 CASSERQGTTEAFF
- TRBJ2-1 TRBV12-3/TRBV12-4 CASSGTTLGEQFF
TRBD2 TRBJ2-3 TRBV28 CASSPSTGTGLAGNTQYF
- TRBJ1-2 TRBV12-3/TRBV12-4 CASDGSLGAAGYGYTF
TRBD1 TRBJ1-4 TRBV7-2 CASSSGTGGWSEKLFF
- TRBJ1-2 TRBV6-1 CASSDTTNTDTNYGYTF
TRBD2 TRBJ2-1 TRBV7-2 CASSILAANYNEQFF
- TRBJ2-1 TRBV7-9 CASSAEDFSPSYNEQFF
- TRBJ2-1 TRBV15 CATSRDVAGPFF
TRBD2 TRBJ2-2 TRBV7-2 CASSLAGGWTGELFF
- TRBJ2-3 TRBV7-9 CAGGSTDTQYF
- TRBJ2-6 TRBV5-1 CASRRSRDSGANVLTF
TRBD1 TRBJ2-1 TRBV6-1 CASRGTGGVNEQFF
TRBD1 TRBJ2-1 TRBV7-2 CASSTPGQNLQFF
- TRBJ2-2 TRBV9 CASSELQGTGELFF
TRBD2 TRBJ2-1 TRBV5-6 CASSLLAGGYPEQFF
- TRBJ2-6 TRBV3-1 CASSQDHQISGANVLTF
TRBD2 TRBJ2-1 TRBV5-1 CASSVTAGAGYNEQFF
- TRBJ2-5 TRBV12-3/TRBV12-4 CASSLREEETQYF